This T cell receptor beta chain was documented in a study of T cell responses to AZD1222 COVID-19 vaccine. Losses at the gene ends were 4 bases for V and 6 bases for J; bases not matched to a gene: 8. Looked up from germline, CDR1 is SGHRS and CDR2 is YFSETQ. The CDR3 is 14 residues long. TCRdb keeps only in-frame clones here, not all; method: immunoSEQ multiplex PCR. The sample carries 100,000 to 150,000 clones, just over 90% recorded once. Study-level findings and limits: Repertoires were sampled only after the peak T cell response. Spike as a whole was targeted by vaccine-associated CD4 TCRs, dominant at 160-218 and 743-854. The breadth and depth of Spike-specific TCRs increased once two AZD1222 doses had been given. White British ancestry dominated among donors, who included more females, and clonal diversity was possibly underestimated.

As concerns this clone: Its target is unknown.

The V gene is TRBV5-1, the J gene TRBJ2-7; 9 nucleotides align to TRBD1. The clonotype comes from an adult who received the AZD1222 COVID-19 vaccine. This sample comprised peripheral blood, obtained 28 days after the second AZD1222 dose. The CDR3 sequence is CASSQPGQGSEQYF. CDR3 nucleotide sequence: TGCGCCAGCAGCCAACCCGGACAGGGGAGCGAGCAGTACTTC.